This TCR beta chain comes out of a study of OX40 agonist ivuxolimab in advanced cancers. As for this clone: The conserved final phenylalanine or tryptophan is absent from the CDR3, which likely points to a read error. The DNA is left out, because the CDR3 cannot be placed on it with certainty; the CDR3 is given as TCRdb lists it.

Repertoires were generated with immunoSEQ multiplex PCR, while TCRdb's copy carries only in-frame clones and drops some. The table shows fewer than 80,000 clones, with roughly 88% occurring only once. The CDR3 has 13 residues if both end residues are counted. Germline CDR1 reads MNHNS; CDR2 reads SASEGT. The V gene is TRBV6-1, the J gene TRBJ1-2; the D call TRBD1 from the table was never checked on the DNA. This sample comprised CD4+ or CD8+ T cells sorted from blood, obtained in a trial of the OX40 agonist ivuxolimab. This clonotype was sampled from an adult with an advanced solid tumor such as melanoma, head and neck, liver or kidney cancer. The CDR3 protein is CASSEARGPWVKL.